This T cell receptor (beta chain) was sequenced during a study of blood T cell repertoires in COVID-19. CDR3 length: 16 residues. Trimming stripped 1 base from V and 1 base from J, with 11 bases between. CDR1 is SGHRS, CDR2 YFSETQ, per germline. This clone was recorded once. Data came from immunoSEQ multiplex PCR; TCRdb stores just in-frame clones and leaves some out. The sample has 200,000 to 250,000 clones; around 81% are singletons. Material: peripheral blood. The rearrangement joins TRBV5-1 to TRBJ2-2; possible D gene TRBD1, 6 bases. The receptor was isolated from a woman aged 65 to 85 with acute or convalescent COVID-19. The CDR3 nucleotides read TGCGCCAGCAGCTTGCCAGGGGCTGGGAACACCGGGGAGCTGTTTTTT. Its protein is CASSLPGAGNTGELFF.